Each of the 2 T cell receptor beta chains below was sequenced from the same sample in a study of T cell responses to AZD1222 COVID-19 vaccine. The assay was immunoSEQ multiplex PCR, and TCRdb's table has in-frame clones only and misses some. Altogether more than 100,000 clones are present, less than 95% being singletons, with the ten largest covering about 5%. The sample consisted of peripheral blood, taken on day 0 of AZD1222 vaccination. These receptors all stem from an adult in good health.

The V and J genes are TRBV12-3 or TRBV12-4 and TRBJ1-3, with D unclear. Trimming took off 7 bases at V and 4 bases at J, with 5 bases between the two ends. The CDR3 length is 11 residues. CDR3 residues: CASTGGNTIYF. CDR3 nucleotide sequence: TGTGCCAGCACCGGGGGAAACACCATATATTTT.

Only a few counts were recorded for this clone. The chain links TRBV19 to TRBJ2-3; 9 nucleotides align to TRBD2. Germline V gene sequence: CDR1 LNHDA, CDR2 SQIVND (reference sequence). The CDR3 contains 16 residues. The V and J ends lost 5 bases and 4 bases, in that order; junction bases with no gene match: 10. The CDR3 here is CASSRFSGGGPDTQYF. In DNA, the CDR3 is TGTGCCAGTAGTCGATTTAGCGGGGGAGGCCCAGATACGCAGTATTTT.